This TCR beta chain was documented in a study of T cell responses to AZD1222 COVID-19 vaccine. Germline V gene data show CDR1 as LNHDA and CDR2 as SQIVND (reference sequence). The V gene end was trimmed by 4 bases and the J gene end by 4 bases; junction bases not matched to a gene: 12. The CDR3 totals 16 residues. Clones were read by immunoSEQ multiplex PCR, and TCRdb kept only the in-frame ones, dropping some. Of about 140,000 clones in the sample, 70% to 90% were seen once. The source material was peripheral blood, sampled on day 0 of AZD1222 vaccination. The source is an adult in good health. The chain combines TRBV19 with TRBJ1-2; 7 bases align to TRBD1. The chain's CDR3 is CASSKGTAYLSYGYTF. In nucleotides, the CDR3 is TGTGCCAGTAGTAAGGGGACAGCCTACCTCTCCTATGGCTACACCTTC.